Presented here are 20 T cell receptor beta chains from one specimen sequenced in a study of T cells after yellow fever vaccination. TCRdb ran MiXCR on the 5' RACE reads and lists one entry per CDR3 protein. Here the sample spans under 400,000 distinct CDR3 sequences, approximately 12% being singletons. The source material was CD4+ T cells sorted from PBMCs, sampled 15 days after the yellow fever booster vaccination. The receptor set was obtained from a man in his late teens or twenties who received the YFV17D yellow fever vaccine.

This clonotype has only a few counts. This chain connects TRBV12-3 or TRBV12-4 to TRBJ2-7, with D hard to call. The CDR3 runs to 13 residues. V dropped 5 bases and J dropped 5 bases, with 13 bases sitting between them. Here the CDR3 reads CASSLILDHEQYF. CDR3 DNA sequence: TGTGCCAGCAGTCTAATCTTGGACCACGAGCAGTACTTC.

The rearrangement joins TRBV7-2 to TRBJ1-2, with a possible D match to TRBD1 (6 bases). The germline CDR1 and CDR2 sequences are SGHTA and FQGNSA. The ends were cut back, 3 bases at V and 8 bases at J, with 16 bases in the middle. The CDR3 is made up of 14 amino acids. CDR3: CASSFRQAPWGYTF. The CDR3 DNA sequence: TGTGCCAGCAGCTTTAGACAGGCGCCATGGGGCTACACCTTC.

This clonotype has a count of ten or more. V and J are TRBV24-1 and TRBJ2-2; 12 bases agree with TRBD2. Germline V gene lookup returns CDR1 KGHDR and CDR2 SFDVKD. The CDR3 length is 18 residues. V dropped 5 bases and J dropped 0; count of bases not matched to a gene: 6. CDR3 in amino acids: CATSGLAGANTNTGELFF. The DNA of the CDR3 is TGTGCCACCAGTGGACTAGCGGGGGCCAACACGAACACCGGGGAGCTGTTTTTT.

This clonotype was seen more than once but under ten times. The chain has TRBV20-1 and TRBJ2-3, with TRBD1 matching over 7 bases. V trimming: 6 bases; J trimming: 1 base; junction bases outside the gene matches: 7. CDR1 is DFQATT and CDR2 is SNEGSKA in the germline V gene (reference sequence). The CDR3 contains 14 residues. Here the CDR3 DNA reads TGCAGTGCCCAGAGGGGGCCCGGCACAGATACGCAGTATTTT. Translated, it gives CSAQRGPGTDTQYF.

The chain uses TRBV20-1 and TRBJ2-5; 9 nucleotides agree with TRBD2. V shed 3 bases and J 4 bases; nucleotides not matched to a gene: 6. Germline assignment: CDR1 DFQATT and CDR2 SNEGSKA (reference sequence). The CDR3 covers 14 residues. The CDR3 spells CSASPGLAGETQYF. DNA of the CDR3: TGCAGTGCTAGTCCGGGACTAGCAGGAGAGACCCAGTACTTC.

The sample holds a few counts of this clonotype. The chain employs TRBV6-1 and TRBJ2-7, with D possibly matching TRBD1 (6 bases). The germline V gene encodes CDR1 MNHNS and CDR2 SASEGT. Trimming took off 7 bases at V and 2 bases at J, with 12 bases between the two ends. CDR3 length equals 13 residues. The CDR3 region has the DNA TGTGCCAGCAAGGTGACAGGCGCCTACGAGCAGTACGTC. It is translated as CASKVTGAYEQYV.

The table lists this clonotype with a few counts. CDR3 nucleotides: TGTGCCAGCAGCTTAGCGGGGGGTCAGTACTTC. It yields the protein CASSLAGGQYF. The V call is TRBV7-2, the J call TRBJ2-4; D perhaps matches TRBD2 (6 bases). Germline CDR1 reads SGHTA; CDR2 reads FQGNSA. The germline V and J ends were trimmed by 0 bases and 12 bases, with 6 bases remaining between them. This CDR3 spans 11 amino acids. Looking up the rest from reference TRBV7-2 and TRBJ2-4 gives the full variable domain: GAGVSQSPSNKVTEKGKDVELRCDPISGHTALYWYRQSLGQGLEFLIYFQGNSAPDKSGLPSDRFSAERTGGSVSTLTIQRTQQEDSAVYLCASSLAGGQYFGAGTRLSVL.

This clonotype was observed a handful of times. J is TRBJ2-5 and V is TRBV5-4, with 7 bases lining up with TRBD1. J was trimmed by 4 bases and V by 4 bases; bases with no gene match: 10. Germline CDR1 and CDR2: SGHNT and YYREEE (reference sequence). This CDR3 comprises 15 residues. This CDR3 reads CASSRRQGRGETQYF. The DNA of the CDR3 is TGTGCCAGCAGCCGGAGACAGGGACGGGGAGAGACCCAGTACTTC.

This chain uses TRBV28 with TRBJ2-7; D perhaps matches TRBD1 (6 bases). This CDR3 has 14 residues. The ends were cut back, 8 bases at V and 0 bases at J, with 14 bases in the middle. Germline values: CDR1 MDHEN, CDR2 SYDVKM. CDR3 bases: TGTGCCAGCCGGGCCCGGGACACCTCCTACGAGCAGTACGTC. It is translated as CASRARDTSYEQYV.

This clonotype has ten or more counts. The gene calls are TRBV7-9 and TRBJ1-1; the match to TRBD1 covers 10 bases. The V gene's germline CDR1 is SEHNR and CDR2 FQNEAQ (reference sequence). CDR3 size: 15 residues. Trimming cost V 6 bases and J 0 bases; bases outside gene matches: 4. CDR3 residues: CASSPGQGVNTEAFF. The CDR3 DNA reads as TGTGCCAGCAGTCCTGGACAGGGGGTGAACACTGAAGCTTTCTTT.

At least ten counts were recorded for this clonotype. This chain links TRBV7-2 with TRBJ1-6, with D perhaps matching TRBD1 (5 bases). V was pared by 2 bases and J by 5 bases, with 10 bases between. Germline lookup yields CDR1 SGHTA and CDR2 FQGNSA. The CDR3 has 15 residues. The CDR3 bases are TGTGCCAGCAGCTTATCGGGGCCTCATAATTCACCCCTCCACTTT. It specifies CASSLSGPHNSPLHF. Using reference TRBV7-2 and TRBJ1-6 for the parts outside the CDR3, the full variable domain is GAGVSQSPSNKVTEKGKDVELRCDPISGHTALYWYRQSLGQGLEFLIYFQGNSAPDKSGLPSDRFSAERTGGSVSTLTIQRTQQEDSAVYLCASSLSGPHNSPLHFGNGTRLTVT.

A few counts support this clonotype. The chain employs TRBV5-6 and TRBJ1-2; D unresolved. V was cut by 2 bases and J by 8 bases, with 16 bases left in between. The CDR3 is 14 residues long. Germline V gene sequence: CDR1 SGHDT, CDR2 YYEEEE. CDR3 bases: TGTGCCAGCAGCTTACCGGGCCCGCCCGCCGGCTACACCTTC. It translates to CASSLPGPPAGYTF.

The chain carries TRBV15 and TRBJ1-2; D is uncertain. The CDR3 runs to 12 residues. Trimming took 0 bases from V and 2 from J, leaving 1 base between them. Looked up from germline, CDR1 is LNHNV and CDR2 is YYDKDF (reference sequence). CDR3 residues: CATSRENYGYTF. The CDR3 DNA is TGTGCCACCAGCAGAGAGAACTATGGCTACACCTTC.

This clonotype was recorded a few times. V and J are TRBV4-1 and TRBJ1-4; D gene uncertain. Germline V gene sequence: CDR1 MGHRA, CDR2 YSYEKL. With 1 base removed from V and 0 bases from J, the gap between germline ends came to 9 bases. The CDR3 runs to 16 residues. The CDR3 reads CASSQGKGATNEKLFF. As DNA, the CDR3 is TGCGCCAGCAGCCAAGGCAAGGGAGCAACTAATGAAAAACTGTTTTTT.

The CDR3 DNA is TGTGCCAGCAGCCAAGACGCCCGTATGGGGGCCAACGTCCTGACTTTC. This gives the protein CASSQDARMGANVLTF. This chain uses TRBV4-2 with TRBJ2-6; D call uncertain. Trimming left V 0 bases short and J 4 bases short, with 10 bases between. This CDR3 spans 16 amino acids. Germline lookup yields CDR1 LGHNA and CDR2 YNFKEQ.

The CDR3 sequence: CSARRTGGSMNTEAFF. Written as DNA, the CDR3 is TGCAGTGCTAGACGGACAGGCGGAAGCATGAACACTGAAGCTTTCTTT. The chain carries TRBV20-1 and TRBJ1-1, with 7 bases identical to TRBD1. The CDR3 spans 16 residues. Germline values: CDR1 DFQATT, CDR2 SNEGSKA (reference sequence). With 2 bases clipped from V and 0 bases from J, the junction kept 9 bases outside the gene matches.

This clonotype was seen a few times. The chain is built from TRBV12-3 or TRBV12-4 and TRBJ1-6, with D possibly matching TRBD1 (6 bases). CDR3 length equals 14 residues. The V end lost 2 bases, the J end lost 7 bases, and 9 bases lay between the germline ends. The CDR3 spells CASSLRGRNSPLHF. Here the CDR3 DNA reads TGTGCCAGCAGTTTACGGGGGCGGAATTCACCCCTCCACTTT.

The genes are TRBV24-1 and TRBJ1-2; 9 nucleotides line up with TRBD1. Losses at the gene ends were 0 bases for V and 2 bases for J; bases not matched to a gene: 9. The CDR3 covers 18 residues. Germline CDR1 reads KGHDR; CDR2 reads SFDVKD. The chain's CDR3 is CATSDLPMGTGQNYGYTF. Here the CDR3 DNA reads TGTGCCACCAGTGATTTGCCTATGGGGACAGGGCAAAACTATGGCTACACCTTC.

The chain joins TRBV6-5 to TRBJ1-4, with D maybe TRBD1 (6 bases). The length of the CDR3 is 14 residues. The ends were cut back, 6 bases at V and 3 bases at J, with 11 bases in the middle. From germline, CDR1 is MNHEY and CDR2 SVGAGI. CDR3 nucleotides: TGTGCCAGCAGCTGGGGGGCCGCTAATGAAAAACTGTTTTTT. Translation gives CASSWGAANEKLFF.

This clonotype turned up a few times. The rearrangement links TRBV29-1 to TRBJ2-1, with D possibly matching TRBD1 (6 bases). CDR1 is SQVTM and CDR2 is ANQGSEA in the germline V gene. Trimming removed 4 bases at V and 3 bases at J, with 16 bases between. The CDR3 loop spans 15 amino acids. CDR3 coding DNA: TGCAGCGTTGGGGTAGGACAGCGAGACTACAATGAGCAGTTCTTC. It codes for CSVGVGQRDYNEQFF.